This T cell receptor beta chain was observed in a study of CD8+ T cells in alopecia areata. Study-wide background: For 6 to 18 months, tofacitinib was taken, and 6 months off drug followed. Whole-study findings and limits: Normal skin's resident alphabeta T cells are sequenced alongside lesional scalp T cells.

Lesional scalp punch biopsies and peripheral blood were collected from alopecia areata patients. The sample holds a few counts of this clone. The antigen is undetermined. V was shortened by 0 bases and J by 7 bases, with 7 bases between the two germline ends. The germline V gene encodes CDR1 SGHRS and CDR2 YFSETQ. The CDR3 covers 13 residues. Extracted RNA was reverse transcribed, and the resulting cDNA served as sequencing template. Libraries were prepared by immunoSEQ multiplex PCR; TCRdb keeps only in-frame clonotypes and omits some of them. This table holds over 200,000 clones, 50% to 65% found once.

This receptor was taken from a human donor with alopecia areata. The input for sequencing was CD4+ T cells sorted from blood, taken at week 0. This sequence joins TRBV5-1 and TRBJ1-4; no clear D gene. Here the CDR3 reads CASSLVSAEKLFF. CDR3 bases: TGCGCCAGCAGCTTGGTTTCAGCTGAAAAACTGTTTTTT.